The next 5 T cell receptor beta chains were all read from a single sample in a study of cytomegalovirus exposure and HLA in healthy donors. The PCR used 60 Vbeta and 13 Jbeta primers. TCRdb's table, derived via immunoSEQ multiplex PCR, lists solely in-frame clones and lacks some. The table includes more than 50,000 clones, approximately 71% detected once. Sequencing input: PBMCs. These receptors came from a man aged 40-49 years in good health and CMV-seropositive.

The count of this clone is one. One end of the junction is discordant with germline, which a read error may explain. The rearrangement links TRBV10-2 to TRBJ1-2, with TRBD1 identical over 8 bases. Per the germline V gene, CDR1 is WSHSY and CDR2 is SAAADI. This CDR3 has 14 amino acids. The DNA of the CDR3 is TGCGCCAGCAGGCCGTCAGGGGGCGATTATGACTACACCTTC. Translation gives CASRPSGGDYDYTF.

The chain couples TRBV7-9 to TRBJ2-1, with 7 bases lining up with TRBD1. Trimming cost V 1 base and J 5 bases; bases outside gene matches: 5. Germline V lookup: CDR1 SEHNR, CDR2 FQNEAQ (reference sequence). The CDR3 runs to 15 residues. CDR3 nucleotides: TGTGCCAGCAGCTTAGTGGTACAGGGGAACAATGAGCAGTTCTTC. Protein sequence: CASSLVVQGNNEQFF.

On this clone itself: The junction departs from the called germline gene at one end, perhaps through a read error. The J gene is TRBJ1-2, the V gene TRBV29-1, with 7 positions matching TRBD1. The CDR3 has 11 amino acids. CDR1 is SQVTM and CDR2 is ANQGSEA in the germline V gene. CDR3 in DNA: TGCAGCGTTGAAGGAAATAGAAACAGGGGCTTC. This encodes CSVEGNRNRGF. The variable domain in full, completed from reference TRBV29-1 and TRBJ1-2, reads SAVISQKPSRDICQRGTSLTIQCQVDSQVTMMFWYRQQPGQSLTLIATANQGSEATYESGFVIDKFPISRPNLTFSTLTVSNMSPEDSSIYLCSVEGNRNRGFGSGTRLTVV.

The chain links TRBV19 to TRBJ1-1; tentatively, D is TRBD1 (6 bases). The V end was cut by 5 bases, the J end by 3 bases, with 13 bases between. Germline values: CDR1 LNHDA, CDR2 SQIVND (reference sequence). The CDR3 contains 14 residues. CDR3 DNA sequence: TGTGCCAGTAGTTCACCGGGACACCACACTGAAGCTTTCTTT. Amino acid sequence: CASSSPGHHTEAFF.

This sequence joins TRBV6-6 and TRBJ1-5, with 7 bases that match TRBD1. Germline CDR1 and CDR2: MNHNY and SVGAGI (reference sequence). The CDR3 loop spans 15 amino acids. The trim removed 5 bases at V and 3 bases at J, leaving 7 bases unmatched. CDR3 in amino acids: CASSPGTDPNQPQHF. The CDR3 nucleotides are TGTGCCAGCAGTCCCGGGACAGATCCCAATCAGCCCCAGCATTTT.